This TCR beta chain is from a study of cytomegalovirus exposure and HLA in healthy donors. Study results and caveats: Researchers reportedly found TCR beta sequences accurately predicted most subjects' HLA-A and HLA-B alleles.

Note on this clone: Its target is unknown.

Trimming at V came to 5 bases and at J to 6 bases, leaving 10 bases not matched to a gene. The CDR3 runs to 15 residues. Germline V gene lookup returns CDR1 KGHSH and CDR2 LQKENI. The PCR used 60 Vbeta and 13 Jbeta primers. Data came from immunoSEQ multiplex PCR; TCRdb stores just in-frame clones and leaves some out. In all, the sample yields more than 95,000 clones. The gene calls are TRBV18 and TRBJ1-2; 9 bases are a match to TRBD1. This sequence originates from a young man in good health and CMV-seronegative. The sample consisted of PBMCs. This chain's CDR3 is CASSGQGRFWNGYTF. CDR3 DNA sequence: TGTGCCAGCTCAGGACAGGGGCGTTTTTGGAATGGCTACACCTTC. Combining the CDR3 with reference TRBV18 and TRBJ1-2 gives the whole variable domain NAGVMQNPRHLVRRRGQEARLRCSPMKGHSHVYWYRQLPEEGLKFMVYLQKENIIDESGMPKERFSAEFPKEGPSILRIQQVVRGDSAAYFCASSGQGRFWNGYTFGSGTRLTVV.